This TCR beta chain was recorded in a study of T cell responses to AZD1222 COVID-19 vaccine. Study-wide findings and caveats: Unmutated regions of variants are reportedly targeted by nearly half of spike-specific TCRs. Clonal diversity may have been underestimated, and the donors were mostly white British, with more females than males. Spike-specific TCR breadth and depth grew following two AZD1222 doses. Repertoire sampling was restricted to post-peak T cell response timepoints.

Trimming took 4 bases from V and 0 from J, leaving 10 bases between them. Germline lookup yields CDR1 SGDLS and CDR2 YYNGEE. The CDR3 sequence is 14 residues long. Libraries were prepared by immunoSEQ multiplex PCR; TCRdb keeps only in-frame clonotypes and omits some of them. The repertoire has some 130,000 clones, 88% of them found once; the top ten carry approximately 18%. Turning to this clone: Its antigen remains unidentified.

This rearrangement joins TRBV9 to TRBJ1-2; possibly TRBD1 for D (5 bases). Source: peripheral blood, taken on day 0 of MenACWY control vaccination. The sequence derives from an adult in good health. The DNA for the CDR3 is TGTGCCAGCAGCCGGGGCAGGACTAACTATGGCTACACCTTC. Its protein is CASSRGRTNYGYTF.